A selection of T cell receptor beta chains follows, all from one sample in a study of the immune and genomic landscape of osteosarcoma. Clones were read by immunoSEQ multiplex PCR, and TCRdb kept only the in-frame ones, dropping some. The sample lists some 6,200 clones, about two thirds occurring once. The specimen sequenced was osteosarcoma tumor tissue from the lung. The receptors come from a human donor with osteosarcoma. The CDR3 runs from the conserved cysteine through the conserved F or W. A D gene is named only where the DNA matches it firmly. Some rows mark clone size as missing; the rest say once, few, many or name a class of expanded clone.

D gene: .
clone size: .
J gene: TRBJ2-7
V gene: TRBV2
CDR3 DNA: TGTGCCAGCAGTGAATTAGGGGACGAATCCTACGAGCAGTACTTC
CDR3 protein: CASSELGDESYEQYF

D gene: .
clone size: .
J gene: TRBJ2-7
V gene: TRBV20-1
CDR3 DNA: TGCAGTGCGGTCGTCTCCTACGAGCAGTACTTC
CDR3 protein: CSAVVSYEQYF

D gene: .
clone size: .
J gene: TRBJ1-5
V gene: TRBV5-1
CDR3 DNA: TGCGCCAGCAGCTTGGACCCCCGGGACACGGACAATCAGCCCCAGCATTTT
CDR3 protein: CASSLDPRDTDNQPQHF

D gene: TRBD2
clone size: .
J gene: TRBJ2-7
V gene: TRBV5-5
CDR3 DNA: TGTGCCAGCAGCATCGGGACTAGCGGATCCTACGAGCAGTACTTC
CDR3 protein: CASSIGTSGSYEQYF

D gene: .
clone size: .
J gene: TRBJ2-3
V gene: TRBV6-1
CDR3 DNA: TGTGCCAGCAGTGAAAACTTTGGGGGGGGCGCAGATACGCAGTATTTT
CDR3 protein: CASSENFGGGADTQYF

D gene: .
clone size: .
J gene: TRBJ1-3
V gene: TRBV7-2
CDR3 DNA: TGTGCCAGCAGCCCAGGACTGGGAAACACCATATATTTT
CDR3 protein: CASSPGLGNTIYF

D gene: .
clone size: .
J gene: TRBJ2-7
V gene: TRBV30
CDR3 DNA: TGTGCCTGGACCCCCAAACAGAGAACCTACGAGCAGTACTTC
CDR3 protein: CAWTPKQRTYEQYF

D gene: .
clone size: .
J gene: TRBJ2-1
V gene: TRBV7-3
CDR3 DNA: TGTGCCAGCAGCCCTCACCGGGACACCGGAGATGAGCAGTTCTTC
CDR3 protein: CASSPHRDTGDEQFF

D gene: TRBD1
clone size: few
J gene: TRBJ1-1
V gene: TRBV6-5
CDR3 DNA: TGTGCCAGCAGTGCAGGGGGCATGAACACTGAAGCTTTCTTT
CDR3 protein: CASSAGGMNTEAFF

D gene: .
clone size: .
J gene: TRBJ2-2
V gene: TRBV6-1
CDR3 DNA: TGTGCCAGCCGCCCCCAGAGAGGAACCGGGGAGCTGTTTTTT
CDR3 protein: CASRPQRGTGELFF

D gene: TRBD2
clone size: .
J gene: TRBJ2-2
V gene: TRBV28
CDR3 DNA: TGTGCCAGCAGTTTGGGGGGGGCGAACACCGGGGAGCTGTTTTTT
CDR3 protein: CASSLGGANTGELFF

D gene: TRBD1
clone size: .
J gene: TRBJ1-1
V gene: TRBV2
CDR3 DNA: TGTGCCAGCAATAAAAGGGGGCAGGACACTGAAGCTTTCTTT
CDR3 protein: CASNKRGQDTEAFF

D gene: .
clone size: few
J gene: TRBJ1-3
V gene: TRBV9
CDR3 DNA: TGTGCCAGCGGCGACGCAGCGGTGAGCTCTGGAAACACCATATATTTT
CDR3 protein: CASGDAAVSSGNTIYF

D gene: TRBD1
clone size: .
J gene: TRBJ1-1
V gene: TRBV7-2
CDR3 DNA: TGTGCCAGCAGCTTAGGAGTAGGGGGCTTTACTGAAGCTTTCTTT
CDR3 protein: CASSLGVGGFTEAFF

D gene: .
clone size: .
J gene: TRBJ2-5
V gene: TRBV30
CDR3 DNA: TGTGCCTGGAGTTGGGGGGAGACCCAGTACTTC
CDR3 protein: CAWSWGETQYF

D gene: .
clone size: .
J gene: TRBJ1-2
V gene: TRBV19
CDR3 DNA: TGTGCCAGTAGTATGGGCACGAACTATGGCTACACCTTC
CDR3 protein: CASSMGTNYGYTF